These 32 T cell receptor beta chains were sequenced from one sample in a study of blood T cell repertoires in COVID-19 (dated by TCRdb to the early 2020s). Libraries were prepared through the immunoSEQ multiplex PCR assay. TCRdb retrieved this table from immuneACCESS and kept in-frame rearrangements only. Not all clones are present; in checked studies, unresolved V genes account for under half, and no reason is known for the remainder. The sample table shows 200,000 to 300,000 clones, and about 82% are seen once. The ten largest clones take up 5.5% to 6% of the sample. Sequenced material: peripheral blood. The receptors originated from an elderly woman with COVID-19, enrolled during active disease.

V is TRBV5-1 and J is TRBJ1-1; TRBD1 is a possible D gene (6 bases). The ends were cut back, 2 bases at V and 1 base at J, with 9 bases in the middle. Germline CDR1 and CDR2: SGHRS and YFSETQ. CDR3 size: 14 residues. The CDR3 region is CASSFSGQNTEAFF. Written as DNA, the CDR3 is TGCGCCAGCAGCTTCTCGGGACAGAACACTGAAGCTTTCTTT.

Comments on this clone: Within the sample, other DNA sequences also encode this same CDR3. The V gene is TRBV7-3, the J gene TRBJ2-2; 11 bases match TRBD2. The junction had 11 bases not matched to a gene; V was cut back by 2 bases and J by 6 bases. This CDR3 comprises 18 residues. CDR1 SGHTA and CDR2 FQGTGA come from the germline V gene. The CDR3 sequence is CASSLHHTSGGRAGELFF. CDR3 sequence (DNA): TGTGCCAGCAGCTTACACCATACTAGCGGGGGACGGGCCGGGGAGCTGTTTTTT.

V and J are TRBV28 and TRBJ2-5; 8 nucleotides agree with TRBD1. The CDR3 loop spans 16 amino acids. V lost 3 bases, J lost 5 bases, and 11 bases stayed unmatched. CDR1 and CDR2 from the germline V gene are MDHEN and SYDVKM. This chain's CDR3 is CASSLGAGQGEETQYF. The CDR3 DNA is TGTGCCAGCAGTTTGGGTGCAGGACAGGGCGAGGAGACCCAGTACTTC. Together with reference TRBV28 and TRBJ2-5, the CDR3 gives the full variable domain: DVKVTQSSRYLVKRTGEKVFLECVQDMDHENMFWYRQDPGLGLRLIYFSYDVKMKEKGDIPEGYSVSREKKERFSLILESASTNQTSMYLCASSLGAGQGEETQYFGPGTRLLVL.

This rearrangement joins TRBV7-9 to TRBJ1-1, with a tentative D call TRBD1 (5 bases). The CDR3 loop spans 15 amino acids. Germline values: CDR1 SEHNR, CDR2 FQNEAQ (reference sequence). V was shortened by 1 base and J by 6 bases, with 15 bases between the two germline ends. CDR3 DNA sequence: TGTGCCAGCAGCTTAGTTGGAGGGGCGGGGGCTGAAGCTTTCTTT. It codes for CASSLVGGAGAEAFF. The full variable domain, with the rest looked up from reference TRBV7-9 and TRBJ1-1, is DTGVSQNPRHKITKRGQNVTFRCDPISEHNRLYWYRQTLGQGPEFLTYFQNEAQLEKSRLLSDRFSAERPKGSFSTLEIQRTEQGDSAMYLCASSLVGGAGAEAFFGQGTRLTVV.

The chain joins TRBV28 to TRBJ1-5; perhaps TRBD1 as D (5 bases). The ends were cut back, 2 bases at V and 8 bases at J, with 13 bases in the middle. The germline gives CDR1 MDHEN, CDR2 SYDVKM. The CDR3 spans 14 residues. The CDR3 DNA reads as TGTGCCAGCAGTTTACTCCAGGGAAGTAAGCCCCAGCATTTT. This encodes CASSLLQGSKPQHF.

This clone was recorded once. The genes are TRBV28 and TRBJ2-7, with TRBD1 matching 7 bases. Germline V gene lookup returns CDR1 MDHEN and CDR2 SYDVKM. Germline trimming cut 2 bases from V and 6 bases from J; bases unmatched to any gene: 10. The CDR3 sequence is 15 residues long. CDR3 protein: CASSLGDRVASEQYV. Written as DNA, the CDR3 is TGTGCCAGCAGTTTAGGAGACAGGGTGGCATCCGAGCAGTACGTC.

The chain is built from TRBV6-5 and TRBJ1-2, with D possibly being TRBD1 (6 bases). The V and J ends lost 6 bases and 4 bases respectively, with 12 bases between them. Germline V gene data show CDR1 as MNHEY and CDR2 as SVGAGI. There are 13 residues in the CDR3. The CDR3 DNA follows: TGTGCCAGCAGCCTACAGGGCACCTATGGCTACACCTTC. This gives the protein CASSLQGTYGYTF.

The V call is TRBV19, the J call TRBJ1-3, with 8 bases matching TRBD1. The CDR3 totals 16 residues. Trimming at V came to 3 bases and at J to 1 base, leaving 5 bases not matched to a gene. Germline CDR1 LNHDA, CDR2 SQIVND (reference sequence). The CDR3, as DNA: TGTGCCAGTAGTATGGGGACAGGAAAATCTGGAAACACCATATATTTT. This encodes CASSMGTGKSGNTIYF.

The chain combines TRBV5-4 with TRBJ1-4; possible D gene TRBD1, 6 bases. The CDR3 loop spans 15 amino acids. Germline assignment: CDR1 SGHNT and CDR2 YYREEE (reference sequence). The V gene lost 3 bases and the J gene lost 5 bases, with 14 bases spanning the gap. CDR3 DNA sequence: TGTGCCAGCAGCTGGGGACAAGCCTTGAATGAAAAACTGTTTTTT. Encoded protein: CASSWGQALNEKLFF.

The chain uses TRBV10-3 and TRBJ2-1; 9 bases agree with TRBD1. The CDR3 covers 15 residues. V lost 3 bases, J lost 6 bases, and 6 bases stayed unmatched. Germline V gene lookup returns CDR1 ENHRY and CDR2 SYGVKD. CDR3 sequence reads: CAISEKGTGINEQFF. The DNA of the CDR3 is TGTGCCATCAGTGAAAAGGGGACAGGGATCAATGAGCAGTTCTTC.

V gene TRBV18 combines with J gene TRBJ1-5; no reliable D call. The CDR3 spans 14 residues. Germline CDR1 is KGHSH and CDR2 is LQKENI. V gave up 6 bases and J gave up 1 base, with 10 bases separating them. CDR3 in DNA: TGTGCCAGCTCCCTTGGTGAGAGCAATCAGCCCCAGCATTTT. This codes for CASSLGESNQPQHF.

The rearrangement uses TRBV11-2 and TRBJ2-2; D gene uncertain. CDR3 length: 14 residues. Looked up from germline, CDR1 is SGHAT and CDR2 is FQNNGV. Deletions cut 5 bases from V and 1 base from J, with 8 bases between. CDR3 sequence reads: CASSPRRNTGELFF. The CDR3 region has the DNA TGTGCCAGCAGCCCAAGGAGGAACACCGGGGAGCTGTTTTTT.

The chain recombines TRBV12-5 with TRBJ2-2, with D possibly matching TRBD1 (5 bases). CDR1 and CDR2 (germline): LGHNT, FRNRAP. CDR3 length: 16 amino acids. The V end was cut by 4 bases, the J end by 0 bases, with 12 bases between. The CDR3 sequence: CASGYWGSANTGELFF. CDR3 sequence (DNA): TGTGCTAGTGGTTACTGGGGCTCAGCGAACACCGGGGAGCTGTTTTTT.

This clone was seen a few times. The gene calls are TRBV5-1 and TRBJ2-1; D not certain. V was cut by 0 bases and J by 4 bases, with 11 bases left in between. The CDR3 covers 15 residues. The V gene's germline CDR1 is SGHRS and CDR2 YFSETQ. The CDR3 nucleotides read TGCGCCAGCAGCTTGGGTCGCCGGGTATACAATGAGCAGTTCTTC. As protein: CASSLGRRVYNEQFF.

V and J are TRBV28 and TRBJ2-3, with a tentative D call TRBD1 (5 bases). Germline V gives CDR1 MDHEN, CDR2 SYDVKM. The CDR3 has 14 residues. V lost 11 bases and J lost 0, with 15 bases in between. In DNA, the CDR3 is TGTGCCGCAGGGTCTCCCCACAGCACAGATACGCAGTATTTT. This gives the protein CAAGSPHSTDTQYF. The full variable domain, its missing parts supplied by reference TRBV28 and TRBJ2-3, is DVKVTQSSRYLVKRTGEKVFLECVQDMDHENMFWYRQDPGLGLRLIYFSYDVKMKEKGDIPEGYSVSREKKERFSLILESASTNQTSMYLCAAGSPHSTDTQYFGPGTRLTVL.

The chain links TRBV18 to TRBJ2-3; 10 bases fit TRBD2. The CDR3 runs 14 residues. The junction had 5 bases not matched to a gene; V was cut back by 8 bases and J by 3 bases. In germline, CDR1 is KGHSH, CDR2 LQKENI. The CDR3 DNA reads as TGTGCCAGCCTGCCGGGACTAGCGACAGATACGCAGTATTTT. Translated: CASLPGLATDTQYF.

The chain links TRBV27 to TRBJ1-2; the D gene is possibly TRBD1 (6 bases). The germline gives CDR1 MNHEY, CDR2 SMNVEV (reference sequence). The CDR3 spans 16 residues. The V gene lost 4 bases and the J gene lost 4 bases, with 19 bases spanning the gap. CDR3 sequence: CASSSSGTRGSYGYTF. The DNA of the CDR3 is TGTGCCAGCAGTTCGTCCGGGACAAGGGGAAGCTATGGCTACACCTTC.

The chain is built from TRBV7-2 and TRBJ2-5, with a weak D call TRBD1 (5 bases). Germline V lookup: CDR1 SGHTA, CDR2 FQGNSA. V shed 1 base and J shed 3 bases, with 9 bases lying between them. This CDR3 comprises 14 residues. CDR3 amino acids: CASSLGAGKETQYF. CDR3 DNA: TGTGCCAGCAGCTTAGGGGCAGGGAAAGAGACCCAGTACTTC. Variable domain in full (rest from reference TRBV7-2 and TRBJ2-5): GAGVSQSPSNKVTEKGKDVELRCDPISGHTALYWYRQSLGQGLEFLIYFQGNSAPDKSGLPSDRFSAERTGGSVSTLTIQRTQQEDSAVYLCASSLGAGKETQYFGPGTRLLVL.

The V gene is TRBV2, the J gene TRBJ1-5; 7 nucleotides match TRBD1. This CDR3 has 13 amino acids. The ends lost 7 bases at V and 7 bases at J; junction bases unmatched: 7. Germline CDR1 and CDR2: SNHLY and FYNNEI. The CDR3 loop is CASNGQEDQPQHF. For the CDR3, the DNA is TGTGCCAGCAACGGACAGGAGGACCAGCCCCAGCATTTT.

V is TRBV19 and J is TRBJ1-2; D remains ambiguous. The CDR3 contains 11 residues. The V gene's germline CDR1 is LNHDA and CDR2 SQIVND (reference sequence). With 4 bases removed from V and 7 bases from J, the gap between germline ends came to 7 bases. This CDR3 is CASSNMLGYTF. The CDR3 region has the DNA TGTGCCAGTAGTAACATGCTTGGCTACACCTTC.

This CDR3 is CASSERQEANYGYTF. CDR3 coding DNA: TGTGCCAGCAGTGAACGACAGGAAGCGAACTATGGCTACACCTTC. The chain employs TRBV2 and TRBJ1-2; possibly TRBD1 for D (6 bases). The CDR3 runs 15 residues. The germline V gene has CDR1 SNHLY and CDR2 FYNNEI. V lost 2 bases and J 2 bases, leaving 12 bases between the germline ends.

CDR3: CASSLQGRTNSPLHF. CDR3 in DNA: TGTGCCAGCAGTTTACAGGGGAGAACCAATTCACCCCTCCACTTT. The chain couples TRBV6-5 to TRBJ1-6; 7 bases are shared with TRBD1. V lost 4 bases to trimming and J lost 7 bases; unmatched junction nucleotides: 7. The CDR3 has 15 amino acids. Germline-derived CDR1 and CDR2 are MNHEY and SVGAGI.

This chain links TRBV9 with TRBJ2-2; D unclear. The CDR3 runs to 16 residues. Germline values: CDR1 SGDLS, CDR2 YYNGEE. Between the trimmed V and J ends, which lost 0 bases and 1 base, there was a span of 10 bases. In nucleotides, the CDR3 is TGTGCCAGCAGCGTAGGGCGGAACCTGAACACCGGGGAGCTGTTTTTT. Protein sequence: CASSVGRNLNTGELFF.

J is TRBJ1-4 and V is TRBV28; TRBD1 matches 7 bases. This CDR3 region has 15 residues. Looked up from germline, CDR1 is MDHEN and CDR2 is SYDVKM. Trimming took 5 bases from V and 0 from J; bases not matched to a gene: 3. CDR3 sequence: CASSQGGSTNEKLFF. In nucleotides, the CDR3 is TGTGCCAGCAGTCAGGGGGGTTCAACTAATGAAAAACTGTTTTTT.

This clone was observed once. The rearrangement links TRBV27 to TRBJ2-1; 7 nucleotides match TRBD1. Trimming took 6 bases from V and 7 from J; bases not matched to a gene: 15. The CDR3 sequence is 16 residues long. Germline CDR1 and CDR2: MNHEY and SMNVEV (reference sequence). The CDR3 reads CASSLEPNRGMNEQFF. The DNA for the CDR3 is TGTGCCAGCAGCCTAGAACCTAACAGGGGAATGAATGAGCAGTTCTTC.

The CDR3 DNA reads TGTGCCAGCGAGGACAGCCTTAATTCACCCCTCCACTTT. Its translation is CASEDSLNSPLHF. J is TRBJ1-6 and V is TRBV21-1; the DNA was not used to check the table's D call, TRBD1. TRBV21-1 is a pseudogene. The CDR3 length is 13 residues.

The gene calls are TRBV7-2 and TRBJ1-2; 7 nucleotides match TRBD1. J was trimmed by 3 bases and V by 6 bases; bases with no gene match: 7. CDR1 and CDR2 from the germline V gene are SGHTA and FQGNSA. CDR3 length: 14 residues. CDR3 amino acids: CASSSGGHDYGYTF. The CDR3 coding sequence is TGTGCCAGCAGTTCAGGGGGACACGACTATGGCTACACCTTC.

The rearrangement uses TRBV5-1 and TRBJ1-2, with TRBD1 identical over 9 bases. V lost 4 bases, J lost 7 bases, and 11 bases stayed unmatched. CDR3 length: 15 amino acids. Germline CDR1 is SGHRS and CDR2 is YFSETQ. CDR3 protein: CASSDTGTGLGGYTF. The CDR3 DNA reads TGCGCCAGCAGCGACACCGGGACAGGGCTGGGTGGCTACACCTTC.

The chain links TRBV5-6 to TRBJ2-1; a weak D match, TRBD2 (6 bases). CDR1 and CDR2 (germline): SGHDT, YYEEEE. Between the trimmed V and J ends, which lost 1 base and 5 bases, there was a span of 13 bases. CDR3 length: 15 residues. The DNA for the CDR3 is TGTGCCAGCAGCTTGTGGCGGGGACCGAACAATGAGCAGTTCTTC. It specifies CASSLWRGPNNEQFF.

This sequence joins TRBV9 and TRBJ2-1, with TRBD1 matching 8 bases. Germline V CDR1 and CDR2: SGDLS, YYNGEE. The CDR3 runs 13 residues. V shed 3 bases and J 8 bases; nucleotides not matched to a gene: 4. CDR3 region: CASSGLTGDEQFF. The DNA for the CDR3 is TGTGCCAGCAGCGGATTGACAGGGGATGAGCAGTTCTTC.

J is TRBJ1-1 and V is TRBV7-9, with 10 bases aligning to TRBD1. The germline gives CDR1 SEHNR, CDR2 FQNEAQ (reference sequence). The CDR3 sequence is 15 residues long. With V trimmed by 5 bases and J by 2 bases, 5 bases remained unmatched. CDR3 loop: CASSNRQGANTEAFF. CDR3 in DNA: TGTGCCAGCAGCAACCGACAGGGGGCTAACACTGAAGCTTTCTTT.

The chain links TRBV29-1 to TRBJ2-3; 11 bases align to TRBD2. The junction had 6 bases not matched to a gene; V was cut back by 7 bases and J by 3 bases. CDR1 SQVTM and CDR2 ANQGSEA come from the germline V gene. This CDR3 is built from 14 residues. CDR3 region: CSALAGGPTDTQYF. The CDR3, as DNA: TGCAGCGCTTTAGCGGGGGGGCCGACAGATACGCAGTATTTT.